The 30 T cell receptor beta chains given below trace back to one sample, sequenced in a study of Graves' ophthalmopathy and Graves' hyperthyroidism. The TCR beta CDR3 regions underwent amplification from RNA transcripts. HTBI primers were employed in first-round RT-PCR, then a second-round multiplex PCR followed. TCRdb re-called the multiplex PCR reads through MiXCR, storing one row per CDR3 protein. The sample includes 35,000 to 45,000 distinct CDR3 sequences, about half of them seen just once. Sequencing used peripheral blood. Receptor source: an adult woman with stable Graves' hyperthyroidism.

The chain has TRBV20-1 and TRBJ1-2; weak D call: TRBD1 (6 bases). V was clipped by 3 bases and J by 12 bases, with 17 bases between them. The CDR3 sequence is 12 residues long. Germline loops: CDR1 DFQATT, CDR2 SNEGSKA (reference sequence). The CDR3 loop is CSASKTGSGNTF. CDR3 DNA sequence: TGCAGTGCTAGCAAAACAGGGTCCGGAAACACCTTC.

This clonotype has a handful of counts. The genes are TRBV7-8 and TRBJ2-6; 10 nucleotides line up with TRBD1. The CDR3 is 17 amino acids. The V gene's germline CDR1 is SGHVS and CDR2 FQNEAQ. V lost 6 bases and J lost 1; bases outside the gene matches: 6. The CDR3 loop reads CASSPGTGVSGANVLTF. CDR3 sequence (DNA): TGTGCCAGCAGTCCCGGGACAGGGGTATCTGGGGCCAACGTCCTGACTTTC.

This clonotype was observed many times. The V and J genes are TRBV20-1 and TRBJ1-3; 9 bases are shared with TRBD1. With 4 bases clipped from V and 2 bases from J, the junction kept 9 bases outside the gene matches. CDR1 is DFQATT and CDR2 is SNEGSKA in the germline V gene (reference sequence). The CDR3 covers 16 residues. CDR3 sequence reads: CSAKTGGLVTGNTIYF. The CDR3 DNA sequence: TGCAGTGCTAAGACAGGGGGGTTAGTGACTGGAAACACCATATATTTT.

This clonotype was counted a few times. This rearrangement joins TRBV20-1 to TRBJ2-7, with D perhaps being TRBD1 or TRBD2 (5 bases each). The V gene's germline CDR1 is DFQATT and CDR2 SNEGSKA (reference sequence). V lost 7 bases, J lost 9 bases, and 13 bases lay in between. The CDR3 covers 10 residues. Here the CDR3 DNA reads TGCAGTGGTGGTACAGGAGGGCAGTACTTC. It codes for CSGGTGGQYF.

This chain links TRBV11-2 with TRBJ2-2; D is undetermined. There are 15 residues in the CDR3. V shed 4 bases and J shed 1 base, with 10 bases lying between them. Germline CDR1 SGHAT, CDR2 FQNNGV. In DNA form, the CDR3 reads TGTGCCAGCAGCTCCCAACCTATGAACACCGGGGAGCTGTTTTTT. Protein product: CASSSQPMNTGELFF.

This clonotype showed up many times. The CDR3 reads CASSSTGNQPQHF. The CDR3 coding sequence is TGTGCCAGCAGTTCGACAGGCAATCAGCCCCAGCATTTT. The chain couples TRBV7-9 to TRBJ1-5; a weak D match, TRBD1 (5 bases). Germline V lookup: CDR1 SEHNR, CDR2 FQNEAQ (reference sequence). Trimming removed 6 bases from V and 2 bases from J, with 8 bases in between. The CDR3 runs to 13 residues.

V gene TRBV19 combines with J gene TRBJ2-2; D unclear. V gave up 3 bases and J gave up 5 bases, with 10 bases separating them. Germline lookup yields CDR1 LNHDA and CDR2 SQIVND (reference sequence). CDR3 length equals 14 residues. The CDR3 nucleotides read TGTGCCAGTAGTATTATCCAAGGTACCGGGGAGCTGTTTTTT. Its translation is CASSIIQGTGELFF.

This chain links TRBV25-1 with TRBJ2-6, with TRBD2 as a possible D gene (5 bases). This CDR3 region has 16 residues. Trimming shortened V by 5 bases and J by 4 bases, and 15 bases separated the two germline ends. CDR1 is MGHDK and CDR2 is SYGVNS in the germline V gene. In DNA form, the CDR3 reads TGTGCCAGCAGTTCCGGCCGGGATCCAGGGGCCAACGTCCTGACTTTC. Its translation: CASSSGRDPGANVLTF. Full variable domain (missing parts from reference TRBV25-1 and TRBJ2-6): EADIYQTPRYLVIGTGKKITLECSQTMGHDKMYWYQQDPGMELHLIHYSYGVNSTEKGDLSSESTVSRIRTEHFPLTLESARPSHTSQYLCASSSGRDPGANVLTFGAGSRLTVL.

The chain is built from TRBV29-1 and TRBJ1-1, with D maybe TRBD1 (6 bases). CDR1 and CDR2 (germline): SQVTM, ANQGSEA. The CDR3 is made up of 11 amino acids. V lost 7 bases to trimming and J lost 3 bases, with 9 bases between them. The CDR3 nucleotides read TGCAGCGGGAAGGGGGACACTGAAGCTTTCTTT. Translation gives CSGKGDTEAFF.

This clonotype appeared many times. The chain joins TRBV2 to TRBJ2-7, with 9 bases identical to TRBD2. J gave up 7 bases and V 8 bases, and 6 bases lay outside the gene matches. The CDR3 spans 12 residues. Germline V gene sequence: CDR1 SNHLY, CDR2 FYNNEI. The CDR3 sequence is CASVQSGGEQYF. The CDR3, as DNA: TGTGCCAGCGTTCAAAGCGGGGGGGAGCAGTACTTC. Filled out from reference TRBV2 and TRBJ2-7, the complete variable domain reads EPEVTQTPSHQVTQMGQEVILRCVPISNHLYFYWYRQILGQKVEFLVSFYNNEISEKSEIFDDQFSVERPDGSNFTLKIRSTKLEDSAMYFCASVQSGGEQYFGPGTRLTVT.

This clonotype was found many times. The chain combines TRBV2 with TRBJ2-3; D possibly corresponds to TRBD2 (5 bases). CDR3 length: 15 residues. V was trimmed by 1 base and J by 3 bases, leaving 11 bases between them. CDR1 and CDR2 from the germline V gene are SNHLY and FYNNEI. CDR3 DNA sequence: TGTGCCAGCAGTGAAGATTCGAGGGTTACAGATACGCAGTATTTT. It translates to CASSEDSRVTDTQYF.

The chain joins TRBV7-9 to TRBJ2-5, with TRBD2 as a possible D gene (5 bases). V was shortened by 3 bases and J by 5 bases, with 13 bases between the two germline ends. Germline CDR1 reads SEHNR; CDR2 reads FQNEAQ (reference sequence). CDR3 length equals 14 residues. DNA for the CDR3: TGTGCCAGCAGCTTGGTGCCTAGCTGGGAGACCCAGTACTTC. It specifies CASSLVPSWETQYF.

This sequence joins TRBV20-1 and TRBJ1-3; D is perhaps TRBD1 (6 bases). Germline CDR1 DFQATT, CDR2 SNEGSKA (reference sequence). V was cut by 4 bases and J by 8 bases, with 27 bases left in between. The CDR3 runs to 17 residues. CDR3 amino acids: CSATSPQGTSSGYTIYF. CDR3 nucleotides: TGCAGTGCTACGAGTCCACAGGGCACATCTTCGGGCTACACCATATATTTT.

In its sample, this clonotype was seen many times. J is TRBJ2-7 and V is TRBV10-3, with D possibly being TRBD2 (6 bases). This CDR3 comprises 12 residues. CDR1 is ENHRY, CDR2 SYGVKD, per germline. The ends were cut back, 8 bases at V and 0 bases at J, with 8 bases in the middle. The CDR3 sequence is CAIAGYSYEQYF. As DNA, the CDR3 is TGTGCCATCGCGGGATACTCCTACGAGCAGTACTTC.

This clonotype was counted ten times or more. V usage is TRBV6-1 and J usage is TRBJ1-1; no definite D call. Trimming left V 5 bases short and J 1 base short, with 8 bases between. The CDR3 spans 13 residues. Looked up from germline, CDR1 is MNHNS and CDR2 is SASEGT. The CDR3 region has the DNA TGTGCCAGCAGTTTGACACCGAACACTGAAGCTTTCTTT. This translates into CASSLTPNTEAFF.

About this clonotype: Because it lacks the conserved phenylalanine or tryptophan at the end, this CDR3 is likely a read error. This rearrangement joins TRBV2 to TRBJ1-1, with D perhaps matching TRBD1 (6 bases). Germline loops: CDR1 SNHLY, CDR2 FYNNEI. This CDR3 has 14 amino acids. The CDR3 sequence is CASSEAHRVTEAFL. The CDR3 DNA reads as TGCGCCAGCAGTGAAGCACACAGGGTCACTGAAGCTTTCCTT.

Comments on this clonotype: Germline and junction disagree at one end, which may indicate a read error. This chain connects TRBV20-1 to TRBJ1-6; 9 bases match TRBD1. The germline gives CDR1 DFQATT, CDR2 SNEGSKA (reference sequence). The CDR3 length is 13 residues. CDR3 sequence reads: CSARDRGTSPLHF. CDR3 nucleotide sequence: TGTAGTGCTAGAGACAGGGGGACTTCACCCCTCCACTTT.

V usage is TRBV7-8 and J usage is TRBJ2-5, with TRBD2 identical over 9 bases. The CDR3 length is 15 residues. Per germline, CDR1 SGHVS and CDR2 FQNEAQ. The junction had 7 bases not matched to a gene; V was cut back by 5 bases and J by 3 bases. The CDR3 bases are TGTGCCAGCAGCCGAGGGGCTAGCGGGAAAGAGACCCAGTACTTC. Protein: CASSRGASGKETQYF.

This clonotype has a count of ten or more. The rearrangement joins TRBV7-9 to TRBJ1-6; 10 nucleotides agree with TRBD1. This CDR3 has 14 amino acids. Trimming removed 5 bases from V and 10 bases from J; junction bases left unmatched: 5. Germline V CDR1 and CDR2: SEHNR, FQNEAQ (reference sequence). CDR3 sequence: CASSPGQGESPLHF. In nucleotides, the CDR3 is TGTGCCAGCAGCCCAGGACAGGGGGAGTCACCCCTCCACTTT.

This clonotype was detected only once. This rearrangement joins TRBV20-1 to TRBJ1-2, with 12 bases matching TRBD1. Germline CDR1 reads DFQATT; CDR2 reads SNEGSKA (reference sequence). Trimming took 2 bases from V and 7 from J; bases not matched to a gene: 8. The CDR3 loop spans 15 amino acids. The CDR3 DNA reads as TGCAGTGCTAGAACCGGGACAGGGGGCTTGGGTGGCTACACCTTC. Its protein is CSARTGTGGLGGYTF.

Concerning this clonotype itself: The limits of the CDR3 on the DNA are not certain, so only TCRdb's listed CDR3 is given. The chain couples TRBV5-1 to TRBJ2-3; the DNA was not used to check the table's D call, TRBD1. Germline-derived CDR1 and CDR2 are SGHRS and YFSETQ. The CDR3 numbers 20 amino acids, ends counted. CDR3 residues: CASSLGVEAFFGQGTDTQYF.

This clonotype was counted only a few times. J is TRBJ1-2 and V is TRBV20-1; possibly TRBD1 for D (6 bases). The CDR3 runs to 13 residues. V was clipped by 3 bases and J by 5 bases, with 13 bases between them. CDR1 is DFQATT and CDR2 is SNEGSKA in the germline V gene (reference sequence). The CDR3 sequence: CSASPGALYGYTF. The DNA for the CDR3 is TGCAGTGCTAGCCCAGGGGCTTTGTATGGCTACACCTTC.

This clonotype was detected many times. A much larger clone lies a single base off, so this may be a read error. This rearrangement joins TRBV20-1 to TRBJ1-2; D not resolved. Trimming shortened V by 3 bases and J by 4 bases, and 15 bases separated the two germline ends. The CDR3 contains 14 residues. Per the germline V gene, CDR1 is DFQATT and CDR2 is SNEGSKA (reference sequence). CDR3 residues: CSASSGGGVYGYTF. Written as DNA, the CDR3 is TGCAGTGCTAGCTCGGGCGGAGGAGTCTATGGCTACACCTTC.

This clonotype was detected ten times or more. The chain carries TRBV30 and TRBJ1-1; D ambiguous. V was cut by 3 bases and J by 0 bases, with 8 bases left in between. CDR1 GTSNPN and CDR2 SVGIG come from the germline V gene (reference sequence). This CDR3 spans 13 amino acids. This CDR3 is CAWRERMNTEAFF. CDR3 DNA: TGTGCCTGGAGAGAGAGAATGAACACTGAAGCTTTCTTT.

V usage is TRBV15 and J usage is TRBJ2-5, with TRBD2 matching 11 bases. J gave up 5 bases and V 0 bases, and 5 bases lay outside the gene matches. The CDR3 covers 16 residues. The germline CDR1 and CDR2 sequences are LNHNV and YYDKDF (reference sequence). The CDR3 nucleotides are TGTGCCACCAGCAGAGATGGGGCTAGCGGGAGGGAGACCCAGTACTTC. Protein: CATSRDGASGRETQYF.

The chain combines TRBV9 with TRBJ1-2; 9 nucleotides line up with TRBD1. Per germline, CDR1 SGDLS and CDR2 YYNGEE. J gave up 6 bases and V 1 base, and 7 bases lay outside the gene matches. The CDR3 runs to 15 residues. The DNA for the CDR3 is TGTGCCAGCAGCGTAATGGGACAGGGCTTCAATGGCTACACCTTC. The encoded protein is CASSVMGQGFNGYTF.

The CDR3 DNA reads TGCAGTGCCGAGGAAGGGGACGAGCAGTACTTC. Translating it yields CSAEEGDEQYF. The chain carries TRBV20-1 and TRBJ2-7; a weak D match, TRBD1 (5 bases). V was cut by 6 bases and J by 5 bases, with 11 bases left in between. This CDR3 comprises 11 residues. Germline V lookup: CDR1 DFQATT, CDR2 SNEGSKA (reference sequence).

This clonotype was counted at least ten times. The chain recombines TRBV27 with TRBJ1-5; a possible D gene is TRBD1 (5 bases). CDR3 length: 15 amino acids. Germline V gene lookup returns CDR1 MNHEY and CDR2 SMNVEV (reference sequence). Trimming stripped 6 bases from V and 9 bases from J, with 21 bases between. The CDR3 sequence is CASRSATRGRGPQHF. CDR3 nucleotides: TGTGCCAGCAGATCCGCCACGCGGGGCAGAGGGCCCCAGCATTTT.

A note on this clonotype: Compared with germline, one end of the junction differs, possibly owing to a read error. This chain joins TRBV5-1 and TRBJ1-2; a possible D gene is TRBD1 (6 bases). Germline V gene data show CDR1 as SGHRS and CDR2 as YFSETQ. This CDR3 comprises 15 residues. CDR3 residues: CASSVMGHGFNGYTF. In DNA form, the CDR3 reads TGTGCCAGCAGCGTAATGGGACATGGCTTCAATGGCTACACCTTC.

This clonotype was found a few times. J is TRBJ2-7 and V is TRBV7-2; 12 bases agree with TRBD2. CDR3 length equals 14 residues. Losses at the gene ends were 4 bases for V and 6 bases for J; bases not matched to a gene: 4. Germline CDR1 is SGHTA and CDR2 is FQGNSA. This CDR3 is CASSSTSGGREQYF. Here the CDR3 DNA reads TGTGCCAGCAGCTCGACTAGCGGGGGACGCGAGCAGTACTTC.